Following are 30 T cell receptor beta chains from one sample sequenced in a study of blood T cell repertoires in COVID-19. TCRdb keeps only in-frame clones here, not all; method: immunoSEQ multiplex PCR. The sample includes about 170,000 clones, around nine tenths of them seen just once. Material for sequencing was peripheral blood. The receptors stem from a man aged 18 to 30 with active or convalescent COVID-19.

V usage is TRBV7-8 and J usage is TRBJ1-5, with D perhaps matching TRBD1 (5 bases). Trimming cost V 6 bases and J 2 bases, with 14 bases left between them. There are 15 residues in the CDR3. Germline CDR1 reads SGHVS; CDR2 reads FQNEAQ. The DNA for the CDR3 is TGTGCCAGCAGTATCCAGGGTATCGGCAATCAGCCCCAGCATTTT. Its protein is CASSIQGIGNQPQHF.

The chain recombines TRBV29-1 with TRBJ1-3; 10 bases fit TRBD1. With 6 bases clipped from V and 4 bases from J, the junction kept 15 bases outside the gene matches. The CDR3 is 17 residues long. The germline V gene encodes CDR1 SQVTM and CDR2 ANQGSEA. The CDR3 region is CSVKFGRDRGPGNTIYF. The CDR3 nucleotides read TGCAGCGTCAAGTTCGGTCGGGACAGGGGCCCAGGAAACACCATATATTTT.

V gene TRBV12-1 combines with J gene TRBJ1-2; the DNA was not used to check the table's D call, TRBD1. TRBV12-1 is a pseudogene segment. The CDR3 sequence is 15 residues long. The CDR3 nucleotides read TGTGCCAGCAGCCTTAAACAGGGCCCGTCGCGTGGCTACACCTTC. Its protein product is CASSLKQGPSRGYTF.

The V gene is TRBV6-1, the J gene TRBJ1-3; no clear D gene. CDR3 length: 15 residues. The V end lost 6 bases, the J end lost 0 bases, and 12 bases lay between the germline ends. Germline assignment: CDR1 MNHNS and CDR2 SASEGT. The CDR3 here is CASRLLESSGNTIYF. The CDR3 DNA reads TGTGCCAGCAGGCTACTTGAGAGCTCTGGAAACACCATATATTTT.

The J gene is TRBJ1-1, the V gene TRBV11-3; the D is unclear. In germline, CDR1 is SGHNT, CDR2 YENEEA. V lost 5 bases and J 0 bases, leaving 4 bases between the germline ends. The CDR3 covers 12 residues. The CDR3 DNA follows: TGTGCCAGCAGCCCTATGAACACTGAAGCTTTCTTT. Encoded protein: CASSPMNTEAFF.

This chain joins TRBV18 and TRBJ1-3, with 9 bases that match TRBD1. This CDR3 region has 18 residues. From germline, CDR1 is KGHSH and CDR2 LQKENI. After removal of 4 bases from V and 0 bases from J, the junction contained 10 bases not matched to a gene. The CDR3 is CASSLATGGKSSGNTIYF. The CDR3 nucleotides read TGTGCCAGCTCACTAGCCACAGGGGGCAAGTCCTCTGGAAACACCATATATTTT.

The gene calls are TRBV7-2 and TRBJ1-5; D call uncertain. CDR3 length: 13 amino acids. Germline V gene sequence: CDR1 SGHTA, CDR2 FQGNSA. With 4 bases removed from V and 7 bases from J, the gap between germline ends came to 11 bases. The CDR3 sequence: CASSSLDQQPQHF. In DNA form, the CDR3 reads TGTGCCAGCAGCTCCCTTGATCAGCAGCCCCAGCATTTT.

V usage is TRBV4-1 and J usage is TRBJ1-3; maybe TRBD1 (5 bases). Deletions cut 1 base from V and 4 bases from J, with 8 bases between. The CDR3 totals 14 residues. CDR1 MGHRA and CDR2 YSYEKL come from the germline V gene. The chain's CDR3 is CASSQAGLGNTIYF. In DNA form, the CDR3 reads TGCGCCAGCAGCCAAGCAGGGTTAGGAAACACCATATATTTT.

The V gene is TRBV19, the J gene TRBJ2-3; D might be TRBD1 (6 bases). V dropped 6 bases and J dropped 0 bases, with 16 bases sitting between them. The germline V gene encodes CDR1 LNHDA and CDR2 SQIVND (reference sequence). The length of the CDR3 is 16 residues. CDR3 amino acids: CASSTYGTSSTDTQYF. CDR3 in DNA: TGTGCCAGTAGCACATACGGGACATCTAGCACAGATACGCAGTATTTT. Based on the CDR3 plus reference TRBV19 and TRBJ2-3, the full variable domain is DGGITQSPKYLFRKEGQNVTLSCEQNLNHDAMYWYRQDPGQGLRLIYYSQIVNDFQKGDIAEGYSVSREKKESFPLTVTSAQKNPTAFYLCASSTYGTSSTDTQYFGPGTRLTVL.

The chain uses TRBV28 and TRBJ1-6; possibly TRBD1 for D (6 bases). This CDR3 has 16 residues. V lost 6 bases, J lost 0 bases, and 12 bases lay in between. Germline assignment: CDR1 MDHEN and CDR2 SYDVKM. The CDR3 DNA sequence: TGTGCCAGCAGGACGACGGACAGCTCCTATAATTCACCCCTCCACTTT. Translated: CASRTTDSSYNSPLHF.

This rearrangement joins TRBV6-5 to TRBJ2-7; 10 positions agree with TRBD2. Per germline, CDR1 MNHEY and CDR2 SVGAGI. V trimming: 7 bases; J trimming: 6 bases; junction bases outside the gene matches: 12. This CDR3 has 15 amino acids. CDR3 bases: TGTGCCAGCAAGCTACAACTAGCGGGATTTGGCGAGCAGTACTTC. Amino acid sequence: CASKLQLAGFGEQYF.

This chain uses TRBV9 with TRBJ2-5; TRBD2 matches at 7 bases. CDR3 length equals 13 residues. V dropped 1 base and J dropped 3; count of bases not matched to a gene: 0. Germline V gene lookup returns CDR1 SGDLS and CDR2 YYNGEE. The CDR3 region has the DNA TGTGCCAGCAGCGTACGGGGGGAAGAGACCCAGTACTTC. Translation: CASSVRGEETQYF.

The chain couples TRBV2 to TRBJ2-1; TRBD2 aligns across 7 bases. The CDR3 loop spans 14 amino acids. Trimming cost V 7 bases and J 9 bases; bases outside gene matches: 12. The germline gives CDR1 SNHLY, CDR2 FYNNEI. This CDR3 reads CASTLAGDLGEQFF. CDR3 sequence (DNA): TGTGCCAGCACCCTCGCGGGGGACCTTGGTGAGCAGTTCTTC.

The chain employs TRBV19 and TRBJ2-5; 12 nucleotides match TRBD2. CDR1 and CDR2 (germline): LNHDA, SQIVND (reference sequence). The CDR3 runs 14 residues. V lost 5 bases and J lost 5; bases outside the gene matches: 3. The chain's CDR3 is CASSPGTSGETQYF. As DNA, the CDR3 is TGTGCCAGTAGTCCTGGGACTAGCGGGGAGACCCAGTACTTC.

This chain joins TRBV11-2 and TRBJ2-5; TRBD2 might be the D (7 bases). Germline loops: CDR1 SGHAT, CDR2 FQNNGV. Trimming left V 0 bases short and J 4 bases short, with 15 bases between. This CDR3 spans 16 amino acids. This CDR3 is CASSLEVGGRGETQYF. In nucleotides, the CDR3 is TGTGCCAGCAGCTTAGAGGTGGGGGGGCGCGGAGAGACCCAGTACTTC. The complete variable domain, with remaining parts taken from reference TRBV11-2 and TRBJ2-5, reads EAGVAQSPRYKIIEKRQSVAFWCNPISGHATLYWYQQILGQGPKLLIQFQNNGVVDDSQLPKDRFSAERLKGVDSTLKIQPAKLEDSAVYLCASSLEVGGRGETQYFGPGTRLLVL.

The rearrangement uses TRBV12-3 or TRBV12-4 and TRBJ1-2; D might be TRBD1 (5 bases). Trimming shortened V by 7 bases and J by 5 bases, and 11 bases separated the two germline ends. The CDR3 sequence is 12 residues long. CDR3 amino acids: CASTMGGYGYTF. The CDR3 nucleotides are TGTGCCAGCACCATGGGGGGATATGGCTACACCTTC.

This chain connects TRBV6-5 to TRBJ2-3, with 9 bases aligning to TRBD2. Trimming cost V 2 bases and J 4 bases; bases outside gene matches: 4. The germline V gene encodes CDR1 MNHEY and CDR2 SVGAGI. CDR3 length: 15 residues. CDR3: CASSYGGGGADTQYF. As DNA, the CDR3 is TGTGCCAGCAGTTACGGCGGCGGGGGGGCAGATACGCAGTATTTT.

The V call is TRBV5-5, the J call TRBJ1-2; 7 bases map to TRBD1. The CDR3 extends over 16 amino acids. The trim removed 4 bases at V and 4 bases at J, leaving 13 bases unmatched. CDR1 and CDR2 from the germline V gene are SGHKS and YYEKEE (reference sequence). The CDR3 nucleotides read TGTGCCAGCAGCCCAGAGACAGGGACCTCCCTCTATGGCTACACCTTC. Residues: CASSPETGTSLYGYTF.

Remarks on this clone: This sequence may be a read error, since a much larger clone differs from it by one base. The gene calls are TRBV2 and TRBJ2-7; D might be TRBD2 (5 bases). The germline V gene has CDR1 SNHLY and CDR2 FYNNEI. The CDR3 is 11 amino acids. V was cut by 3 bases and J by 7 bases, with 7 bases left in between. The CDR3 nucleotides read TGTGCCAGCAGTGATACGGGGGAGCAGTACTTC. It is translated as CASSDTGEQYF.

The chain recombines TRBV7-3 with TRBJ2-2; D not certain. Looked up from germline, CDR1 is SGHTA and CDR2 is FQGTGA. The CDR3 is made up of 12 amino acids. Trimming took 5 bases from V and 6 from J, leaving 7 bases between them. CDR3 amino acids: CASSLNSGELFF. For the CDR3, the DNA is TGTGCCAGCAGCCTAAACTCCGGGGAGCTGTTTTTT.

The chain joins TRBV6-5 to TRBJ1-4; D possibly corresponds to TRBD1 (5 bases). CDR1 is MNHEY and CDR2 is SVGAGI in the germline V gene. The CDR3 consists of 14 residues. With 4 bases removed from V and 5 bases from J, the gap between germline ends came to 11 bases. CDR3 region: CASSFAGGNEKLFF. CDR3 nucleotide sequence: TGTGCCAGCAGTTTCGCGGGGGGAAATGAAAAACTGTTTTTT.

This clone showed up just once. The chain employs TRBV28 and TRBJ1-4, with D perhaps matching TRBD1 (6 bases). Trimming shortened V by 2 bases and J by 6 bases, and 13 bases separated the two germline ends. The V gene's germline CDR1 is MDHEN and CDR2 SYDVKM. This CDR3 contains 15 residues. CDR3 DNA sequence: TGTGCCAGCAGTTTACCGCCAGGGGCCGATGAAAAACTGTTTTTT. Encoded protein: CASSLPPGADEKLFF.

In its sample, this clone was seen a few times. The chain is built from TRBV21-1 and TRBJ1-5; TRBD1, the table's D call, was not compared with the DNA. TRBV21-1 is termed a pseudogene. This CDR3 contains 16 residues. DNA of the CDR3: TGTGCCCGTGATTTAAGGGGCCGGTACAGCAATCAGCCCCAGCATTTT. The encoded protein is CARDLRGRYSNQPQHF.

This chain connects TRBV11-3 to TRBJ1-6; 8 bases are shared with TRBD1. Germline V lookup: CDR1 SGHNT, CDR2 YENEEA. The CDR3 is 17 residues long. V shed 5 bases, J shed 7 bases, and the junction held 13 bases outside the gene matches. CDR3 nucleotides: TGTGCCAGCAGCCCCTCCGTGAGACAGGGGAACAATTCACCCCTCCACTTT. Protein sequence: CASSPSVRQGNNSPLHF. The variable domain in full, with the rest retrieved from reference TRBV11-3 and TRBJ1-6, is EAGVVQSPRYKIIEKKQPVAFWCNPISGHNTLYWYLQNLGQGPELLIRYENEEAVDDSQLPKDRFSAERLKGVDSTLKIQPAELGDSAVYLCASSPSVRQGNNSPLHFGNGTRLTVT.

This chain connects TRBV4-1 to TRBJ2-1; 13 bases are a match to TRBD2. Looked up from germline, CDR1 is MGHRA and CDR2 is YSYEKL. Losses at the gene ends were 5 bases for V and 9 bases for J; bases not matched to a gene: 7. This CDR3 is 15 amino acids long. The CDR3 spells CASSKLAGGPGEQFF. The CDR3 nucleotides are TGCGCCAGCAGCAAACTAGCGGGAGGGCCGGGTGAGCAGTTCTTC.

The chain uses TRBV5-6 and TRBJ1-2, with no clear D. The CDR3 sequence is 16 residues long. Trimming left V 0 bases short and J 1 base short, with 13 bases between. Germline assignment: CDR1 SGHDT and CDR2 YYEEEE. CDR3 amino acids: CASSLVKRSVNYGYTF. CDR3 bases: TGTGCCAGCAGCTTGGTAAAGCGGTCAGTTAACTATGGCTACACCTTC.

This chain links TRBV28 with TRBJ1-5; D may be TRBD1 (6 bases). The CDR3 extends over 15 amino acids. CDR1 is MDHEN, CDR2 SYDVKM, per germline. Trimming took 5 bases from V and 7 from J, leaving 18 bases between them. This chain's CDR3 is CASSQQGKKGQPQHF. CDR3 bases: TGTGCCAGCAGTCAGCAGGGGAAAAAAGGGCAGCCCCAGCATTTT. Variable domain in full (rest from reference TRBV28 and TRBJ1-5): DVKVTQSSRYLVKRTGEKVFLECVQDMDHENMFWYRQDPGLGLRLIYFSYDVKMKEKGDIPEGYSVSREKKERFSLILESASTNQTSMYLCASSQQGKKGQPQHFGDGTRLSIL.

The rearrangement uses TRBV19 and TRBJ2-1, with 10 bases that match TRBD2. CDR1 and CDR2 (germline): LNHDA, SQIVND (reference sequence). This CDR3 has 16 residues. V lost 5 bases to trimming and J lost 4 bases; unmatched junction nucleotides: 8. DNA for the CDR3: TGTGCCAGTAGTTCCATCGGGACTAGCGCTTACAATGAGCAGTTCTTC. Translating gives CASSSIGTSAYNEQFF.

The CDR3 loop reads CATQGVSSYEQYV. The CDR3 DNA reads as TGTGCCACCCAGGGTGTCAGCTCCTACGAGCAGTACGTC. The chain couples TRBV15 to TRBJ2-7; D might be TRBD1 (5 bases). V was trimmed by 8 bases and J by 0 bases, leaving 11 bases between them. The CDR3 contains 13 residues. Germline V gene data show CDR1 as LNHNV and CDR2 as YYDKDF (reference sequence).

V is TRBV11-3 and J is TRBJ2-3; 7 nucleotides match TRBD1. V was pared by 3 bases and J by 1 base, with 7 bases of the junction left unmatched. The CDR3 consists of 16 residues. The germline V gene has CDR1 SGHNT and CDR2 YENEEA. The CDR3 spells CASSLGTRGRTDTQYF. The CDR3 bases are TGTGCCAGCAGCTTGGGGACAAGGGGGCGCACAGATACGCAGTATTTT.